This T cell receptor (beta chain) was retrieved from a study of blood T cell repertoires in COVID-19. Germline assignment: CDR1 MDHEN and CDR2 SYDVKM. J gave up 3 bases and V 6 bases, and 2 bases lay outside the gene matches. CDR3 length: 13 amino acids. Using immunoSEQ multiplex PCR, the repertoire was profiled, and TCRdb retains in-frame clones only, with some absent. The table includes approximately 450,000 clones, 80% to 90% detected once. Participant-given clinical history determined each cohort assignment. The gene calls are TRBV28 and TRBJ1-5, with 7 nucleotides matching TRBD1. Sequencing was carried out using PBMCs or T cells enriched from blood (not recorded which). The receptor comes from a young man who had recovered from COVID-19. CDR3 amino acids: CASRDRNNQPQHF. CDR3 coding DNA: TGTGCCAGCAGGGACAGGAACAATCAGCCCCAGCATTTT.